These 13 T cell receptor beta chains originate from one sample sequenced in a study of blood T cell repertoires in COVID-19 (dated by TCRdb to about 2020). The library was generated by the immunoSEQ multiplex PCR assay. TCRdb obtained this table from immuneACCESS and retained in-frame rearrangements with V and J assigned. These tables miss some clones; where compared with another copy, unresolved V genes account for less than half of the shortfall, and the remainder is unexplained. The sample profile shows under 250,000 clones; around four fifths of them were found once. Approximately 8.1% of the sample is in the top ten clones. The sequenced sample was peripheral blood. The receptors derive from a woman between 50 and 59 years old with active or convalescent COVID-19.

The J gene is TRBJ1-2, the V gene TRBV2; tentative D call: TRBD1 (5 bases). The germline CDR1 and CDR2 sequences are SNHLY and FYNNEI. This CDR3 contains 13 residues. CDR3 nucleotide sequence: TGTGCGCCCTCGGGAGGGGCAAACTATGGCTACACCTTC. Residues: CAPSGGANYGYTF.

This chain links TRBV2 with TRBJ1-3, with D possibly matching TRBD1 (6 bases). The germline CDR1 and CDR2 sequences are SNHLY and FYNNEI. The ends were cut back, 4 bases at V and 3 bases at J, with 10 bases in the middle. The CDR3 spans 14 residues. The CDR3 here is CASSVQGSGNTIYF. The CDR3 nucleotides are TGTGCCAGCAGTGTACAGGGAAGTGGAAACACCATATATTTT.

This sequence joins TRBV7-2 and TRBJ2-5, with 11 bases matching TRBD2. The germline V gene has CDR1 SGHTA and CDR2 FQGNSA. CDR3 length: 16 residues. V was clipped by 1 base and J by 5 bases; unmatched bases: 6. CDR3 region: CASSLGTSGPPETQYF. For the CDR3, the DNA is TGTGCCAGCAGCTTAGGGACTAGCGGGCCCCCGGAGACCCAGTACTTC.

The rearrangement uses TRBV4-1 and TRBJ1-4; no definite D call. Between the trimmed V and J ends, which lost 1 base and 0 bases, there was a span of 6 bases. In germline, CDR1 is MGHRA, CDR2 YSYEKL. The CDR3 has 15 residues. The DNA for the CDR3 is TGCGCCAGCAGCCAAGCAGAGGCAACTAATGAAAAACTGTTTTTT. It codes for CASSQAEATNEKLFF.

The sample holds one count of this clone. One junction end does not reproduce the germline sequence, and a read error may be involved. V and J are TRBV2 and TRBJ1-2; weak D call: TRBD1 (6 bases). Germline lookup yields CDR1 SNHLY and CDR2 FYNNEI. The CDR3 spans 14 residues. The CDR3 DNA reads TGTGTCAGCAGTTCTGGACAGAGTAACTATGGCTACACCTTC. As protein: CVSSSGQSNYGYTF.

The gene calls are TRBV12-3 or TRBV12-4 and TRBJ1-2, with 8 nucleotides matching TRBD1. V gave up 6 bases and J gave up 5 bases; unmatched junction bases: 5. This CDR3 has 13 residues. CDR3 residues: CASSPGTGYGYTF. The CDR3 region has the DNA TGTGCCAGCAGCCCCGGGACAGGTTATGGCTACACCTTC.

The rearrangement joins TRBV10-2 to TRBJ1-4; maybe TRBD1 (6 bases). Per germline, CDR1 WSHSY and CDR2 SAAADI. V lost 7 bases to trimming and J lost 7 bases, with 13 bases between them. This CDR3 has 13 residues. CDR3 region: CASNGGGGEKLFF. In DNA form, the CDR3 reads TGCGCCAGCAACGGGGGAGGGGGTGAAAAACTGTTTTTT.

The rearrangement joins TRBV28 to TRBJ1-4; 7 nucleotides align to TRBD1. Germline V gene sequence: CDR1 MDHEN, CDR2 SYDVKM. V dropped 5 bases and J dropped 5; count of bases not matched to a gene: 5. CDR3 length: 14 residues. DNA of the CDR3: TGTGCCAGCAGTGGACAGGTCAAGAATGAAAAACTGTTTTTT. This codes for CASSGQVKNEKLFF.

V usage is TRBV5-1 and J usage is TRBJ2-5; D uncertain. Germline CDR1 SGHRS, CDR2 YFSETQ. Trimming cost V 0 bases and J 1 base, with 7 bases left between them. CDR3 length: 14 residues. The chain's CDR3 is CASSLGQFQETQYF. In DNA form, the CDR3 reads TGCGCCAGCAGCTTGGGGCAATTCCAAGAGACCCAGTACTTC.

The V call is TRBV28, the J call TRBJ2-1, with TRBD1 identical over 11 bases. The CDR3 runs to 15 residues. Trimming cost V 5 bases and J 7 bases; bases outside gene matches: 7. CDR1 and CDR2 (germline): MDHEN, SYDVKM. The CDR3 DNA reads TGTGCCAGCAGTAGGGGGACAGGGGGTAGGAATGAGCAGTTCTTC. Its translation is CASSRGTGGRNEQFF.

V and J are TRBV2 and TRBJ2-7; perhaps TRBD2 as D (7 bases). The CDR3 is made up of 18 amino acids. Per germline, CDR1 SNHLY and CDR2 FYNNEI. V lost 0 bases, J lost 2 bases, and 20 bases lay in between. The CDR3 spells CASSEAPGRGYGTYEQYV. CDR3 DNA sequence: TGTGCCAGCAGTGAAGCCCCGGGGAGGGGGTACGGAACCTACGAGCAGTACGTC.

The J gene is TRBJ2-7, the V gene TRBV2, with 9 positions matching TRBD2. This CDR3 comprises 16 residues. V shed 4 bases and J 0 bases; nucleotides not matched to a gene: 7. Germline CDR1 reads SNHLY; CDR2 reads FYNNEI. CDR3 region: CASSAGRGGDSYEQYV. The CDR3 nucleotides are TGTGCCAGCAGTGCCGGGCGGGGGGGAGACTCCTACGAGCAGTACGTC.

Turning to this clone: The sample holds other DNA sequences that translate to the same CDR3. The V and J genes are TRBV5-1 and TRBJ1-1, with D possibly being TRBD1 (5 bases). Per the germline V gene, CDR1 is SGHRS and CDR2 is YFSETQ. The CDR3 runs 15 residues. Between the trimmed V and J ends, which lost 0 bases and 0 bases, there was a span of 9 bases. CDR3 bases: TGCGCCAGCAGCTTGGGAACAGGCATGAACACTGAAGCTTTCTTT. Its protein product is CASSLGTGMNTEAFF.